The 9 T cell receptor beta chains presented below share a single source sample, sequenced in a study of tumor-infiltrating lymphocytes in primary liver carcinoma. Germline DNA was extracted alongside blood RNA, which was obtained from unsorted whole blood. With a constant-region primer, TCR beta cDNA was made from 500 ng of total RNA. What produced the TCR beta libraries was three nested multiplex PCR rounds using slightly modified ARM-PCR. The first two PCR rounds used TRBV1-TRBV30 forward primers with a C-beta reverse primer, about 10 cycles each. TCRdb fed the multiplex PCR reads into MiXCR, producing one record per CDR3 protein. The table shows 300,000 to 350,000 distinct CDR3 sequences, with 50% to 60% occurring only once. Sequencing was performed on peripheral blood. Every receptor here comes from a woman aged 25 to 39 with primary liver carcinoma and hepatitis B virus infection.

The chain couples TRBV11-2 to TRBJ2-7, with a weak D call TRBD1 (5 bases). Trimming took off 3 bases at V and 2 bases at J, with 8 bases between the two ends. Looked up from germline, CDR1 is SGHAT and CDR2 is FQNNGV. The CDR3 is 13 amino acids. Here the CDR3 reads CASSLPGPYEQYF. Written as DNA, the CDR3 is TGTGCCAGCAGCTTGCCAGGGCCCTACGAGCAGTACTTC.

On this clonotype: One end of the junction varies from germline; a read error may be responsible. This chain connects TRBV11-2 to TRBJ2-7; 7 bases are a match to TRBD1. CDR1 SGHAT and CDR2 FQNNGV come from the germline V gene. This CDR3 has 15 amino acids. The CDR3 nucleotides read TGTGCCAGCACCTTAGGGACGGGACAGCTTGACGAGCAGTACTTC. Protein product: CASTLGTGQLDEQYF.

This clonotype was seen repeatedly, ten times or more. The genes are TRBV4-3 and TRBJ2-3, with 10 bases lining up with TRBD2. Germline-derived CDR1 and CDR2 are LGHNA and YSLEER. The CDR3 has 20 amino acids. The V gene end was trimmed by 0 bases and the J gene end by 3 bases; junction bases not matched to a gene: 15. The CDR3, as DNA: TGCGCCAGCAGCCAAGATTGGCGAGGGACTAGCGCTACTCTTACAGATACGCAGTATTTT. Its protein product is CASSQDWRGTSATLTDTQYF.

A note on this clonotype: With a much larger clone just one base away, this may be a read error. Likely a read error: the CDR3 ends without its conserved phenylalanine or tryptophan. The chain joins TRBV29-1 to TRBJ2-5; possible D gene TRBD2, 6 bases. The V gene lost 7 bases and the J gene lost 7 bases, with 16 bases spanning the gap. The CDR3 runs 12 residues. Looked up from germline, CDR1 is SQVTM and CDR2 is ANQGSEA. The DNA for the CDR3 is TGCAGCGGATACCGGGACTTCGGGACCCAGTACTCC. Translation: CSGYRDFGTQYS.

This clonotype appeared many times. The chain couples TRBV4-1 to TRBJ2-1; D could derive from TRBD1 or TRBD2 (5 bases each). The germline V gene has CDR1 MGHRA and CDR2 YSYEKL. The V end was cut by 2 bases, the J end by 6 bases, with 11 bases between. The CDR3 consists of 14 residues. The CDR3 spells CASSQTGRGNEQFF. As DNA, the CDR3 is TGCGCCAGCAGCCAAACGGGACGGGGCAATGAGCAGTTCTTC.

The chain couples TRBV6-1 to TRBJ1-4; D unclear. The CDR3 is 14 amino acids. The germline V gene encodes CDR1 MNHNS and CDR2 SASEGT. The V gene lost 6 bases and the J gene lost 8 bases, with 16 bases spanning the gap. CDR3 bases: TGTGCCAGCAGCCCCACCGCGGTACCGGAAAAACTGTTTTTT. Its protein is CASSPTAVPEKLFF.

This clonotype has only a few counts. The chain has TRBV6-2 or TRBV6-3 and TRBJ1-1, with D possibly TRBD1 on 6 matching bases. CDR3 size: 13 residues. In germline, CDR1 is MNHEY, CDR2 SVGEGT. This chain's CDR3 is CVVGGQKGTEAFF. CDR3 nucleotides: TGTGTCGTGGGGGGCCAGAAGGGGACTGAAGCTTTCTTT.

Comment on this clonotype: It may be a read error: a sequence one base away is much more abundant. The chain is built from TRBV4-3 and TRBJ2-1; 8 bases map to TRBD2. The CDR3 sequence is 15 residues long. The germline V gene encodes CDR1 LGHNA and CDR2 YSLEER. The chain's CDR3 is CTSSQGSGTVNEQFF. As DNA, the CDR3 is TGCACCAGCAGCCAGGGTAGCGGGACGGTGAATGAGCAGTTCTTC.

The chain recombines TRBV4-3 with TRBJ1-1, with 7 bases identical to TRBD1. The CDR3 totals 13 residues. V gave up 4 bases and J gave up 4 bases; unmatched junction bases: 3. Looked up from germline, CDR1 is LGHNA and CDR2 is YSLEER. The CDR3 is CASSPGQLTEAFF. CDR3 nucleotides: TGCGCCAGCAGCCCGGGACAGCTCACTGAAGCTTTCTTT.